The source of this TCR beta chain is a study of shared clonotypes between healthy human individuals. This clone was recorded many times. The CDR3 sequence is 15 residues long. Per the germline V gene, CDR1 is SGHVS and CDR2 is FQNEAQ. V trimming: 1 base; J trimming: 5 bases; junction bases outside the gene matches: 5. The data were produced by immunoSEQ multiplex PCR, yet TCRdb's version contains in-frame clones alone and is incomplete. Of about 1 million clones in the sample, about 75% are singletons; the top ten hold roughly 1.4%. The sequenced material came from memory CD4+ T cells sorted from blood. Subset in this sample: CD45RA-negative fraction. This sequence joins TRBV7-8 and TRBJ2-3; 8 bases are a match to TRBD2. The TCR was taken from a man younger than 30 in good health. CDR3 bases: TGTGCCAGCAGCTTAGTGGGGCTAGCGGGAGATACGCAGTATTTT. As protein: CASSLVGLAGDTQYF. Complete variable domain (other parts from reference TRBV7-8 and TRBJ2-3): GAGVSQSPRYKVAKRGQDVALRCDPISGHVSLFWYQQALGQGPEFLTYFQNEAQLDKSGLPSDRFFAERPEGSVSTLKIQRTQQEDSAVYLCASSLVGLAGDTQYFGPGTRLTVL.